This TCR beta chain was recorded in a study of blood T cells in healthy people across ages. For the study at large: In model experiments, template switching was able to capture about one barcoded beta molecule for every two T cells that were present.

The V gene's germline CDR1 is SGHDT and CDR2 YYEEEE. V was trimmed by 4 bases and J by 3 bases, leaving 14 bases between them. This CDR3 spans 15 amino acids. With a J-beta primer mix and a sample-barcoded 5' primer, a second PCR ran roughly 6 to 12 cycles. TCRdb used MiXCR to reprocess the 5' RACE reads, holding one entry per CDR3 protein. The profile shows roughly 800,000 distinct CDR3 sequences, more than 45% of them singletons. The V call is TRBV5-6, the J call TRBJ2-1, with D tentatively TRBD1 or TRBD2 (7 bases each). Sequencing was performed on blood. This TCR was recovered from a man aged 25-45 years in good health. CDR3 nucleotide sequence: TGTGCCAGCAGCGGGGGGGGACAGATCTACAATGAGCAGTTCTTC. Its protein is CASSGGGQIYNEQFF.